The sample holds a few counts of the clone carrying this T cell receptor (beta chain). As yet, its antigen is unknown. This specimen belongs to a study of blood T cells in healthy people across ages. Overall study: Researchers report that template switching captured about one barcoded beta molecule per two T cells. Study outcomes and limitations: Strong correlation linked observed beta diversity and percent naive T cells. More naive CD4+ cells and higher diversity marked long-lived donors relative to aged donors.

For the second PCR, which ran for 7 to 11 cycles, a sample-barcoded 5' primer and a J-beta primer mix were used. TCRdb recomputed calls from the 5' RACE reads with MiXCR, one row per CDR3 protein. This table holds approximately 1.5 million distinct CDR3 sequences, almost 35% found once. The length of the CDR3 is 17 residues. The junction had 15 bases not matched to a gene; V was cut back by 3 bases and J by 6 bases. Per germline, CDR1 SEHNR and CDR2 FQNEAQ (reference sequence). The sample comprised blood. This chain links TRBV7-9 with TRBJ2-3; the match to TRBD1 covers 7 bases. The TCR originated in a woman younger than 45 in good health. The CDR3 spells CASSFIPVQGMLDTQYF. In DNA, the CDR3 is TGTGCCAGCAGCTTTATCCCCGTACAGGGGATGTTGGATACGCAGTATTTT.